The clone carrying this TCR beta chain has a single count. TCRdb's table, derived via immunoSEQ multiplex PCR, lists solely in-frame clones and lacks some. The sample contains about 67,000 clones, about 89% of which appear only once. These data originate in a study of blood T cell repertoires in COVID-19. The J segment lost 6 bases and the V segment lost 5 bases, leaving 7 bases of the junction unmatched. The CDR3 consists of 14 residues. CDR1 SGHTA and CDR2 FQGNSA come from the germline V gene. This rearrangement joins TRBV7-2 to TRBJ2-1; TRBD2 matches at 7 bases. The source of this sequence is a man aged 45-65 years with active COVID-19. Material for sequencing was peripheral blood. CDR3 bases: TGTGCCAGCAGCCCAAGACTAGCCCTCAATGAGCAGTTCTTC. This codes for CASSPRLALNEQFF.